The present entry profiles one TCR beta chain with its context. Its antigen remains unknown. The PCR used 60 Vbeta and 13 Jbeta primers. Generated by immunoSEQ multiplex PCR, the TCRdb table keeps only in-frame clones and is missing some. Seen here are fewer than 120,000 clones, 65% to 80% observed once, and the top ten hold under 3%. The data belong to a study of cytomegalovirus exposure and HLA in healthy donors. Study details: Ancestry clustering placed about four fifths of around 400 genotyped donors in the Caucasian-associated cluster. Overall study results and limits: Highly shared sequence variants in one cluster were likely a sequencing artifact.

The length of the CDR3 is 13 residues. CDR1 and CDR2 (germline): GTSNPN, SVGIG (reference sequence). Trimming removed 2 bases at V and 2 bases at J, with 10 bases between. The sequenced sample was PBMCs. The TCR was taken from a woman aged 60-70 years in good health and CMV-seropositive. The chain couples TRBV30 to TRBJ2-7; D might be TRBD1 (6 bases). The CDR3 bases are TGTGCCTGGAGTATCAACAGGGCCTACGAGCAGTACTTC. Its translation is CAWSINRAYEQYF.